A selection of T cell receptor beta chains follows, all from one sample in a study of blood T cells in healthy people across ages. TCRdb recomputed calls from the 5' RACE reads with MiXCR, one row per CDR3 protein. In the table there are some 890,000 distinct CDR3 sequences, 25% to 35% of which are singletons. Separately, the same data were catalogued under a study of T cells of mothers and their children.

The sample consisted of blood. The receptors come from a woman between 40 and 55 years old in good health. CDR3s leave out the opening cysteine and the closing phenylalanine or tryptophan. Each record gives: D gene, clone size, V gene, J gene, CDR3 protein. The D gene is left open where the match is weak. Size values are once, few and many counts, or a class for expanded clones, and some rows have none.

TRBD1	.	TRBV5-1	.	ASSALTGVGYNEQF
TRBD1	.	TRBV11-2	TRBJ2-5	ASSLVGGAKETQY
TRBD1	few	TRBV6-1	TRBJ2-1	ASGTAAYNEQF
.	.	TRBV7-9	TRBJ2-7	ASNPRYEQY
.	.	TRBV20-1	TRBJ2-5	SATPLETQY
TRBD1	.	TRBV6-2/TRBV6-3	TRBJ1-5	ASRHGTGYQPQH
TRBD1	.	TRBV28	TRBJ2-7	ASSFFVLTGEYEQY
TRBD1	.	TRBV20-1	TRBJ2-4	SAAGQEFQLLAKNIQY
.	few	TRBV6-5	TRBJ2-7	ASSSPGGPGSYEQY
.	many	TRBV7-8	TRBJ2-7	ASSHEGGGPYEQY
TRBD1	many	TRBV6-6	TRBJ1-2	ASSSTTGGYGYT
.	.	TRBV20-1	TRBJ2-1	SASRGRYEQF
TRBD2	.	TRBV2	TRBJ2-1	AGGLAGDNEQF
TRBD1	once	TRBV9	TRBJ2-2	ASSASSRDRNTGELF
TRBD2	once	TRBV14	TRBJ2-3	ASSQSFLGRYADTQY